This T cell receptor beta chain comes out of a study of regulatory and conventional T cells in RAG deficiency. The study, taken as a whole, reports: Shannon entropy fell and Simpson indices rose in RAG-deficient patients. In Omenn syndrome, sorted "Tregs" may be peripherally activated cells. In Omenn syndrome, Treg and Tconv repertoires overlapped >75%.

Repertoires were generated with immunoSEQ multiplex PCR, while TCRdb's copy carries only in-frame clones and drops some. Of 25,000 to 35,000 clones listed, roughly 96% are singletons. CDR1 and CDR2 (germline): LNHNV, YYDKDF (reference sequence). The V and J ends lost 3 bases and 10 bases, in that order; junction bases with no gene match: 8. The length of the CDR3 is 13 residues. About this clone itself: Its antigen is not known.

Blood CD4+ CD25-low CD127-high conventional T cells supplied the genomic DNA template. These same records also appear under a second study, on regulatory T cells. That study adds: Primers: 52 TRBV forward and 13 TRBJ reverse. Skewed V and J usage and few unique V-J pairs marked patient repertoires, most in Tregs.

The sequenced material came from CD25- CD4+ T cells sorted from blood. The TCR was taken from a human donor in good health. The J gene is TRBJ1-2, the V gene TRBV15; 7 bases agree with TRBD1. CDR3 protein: CATSSSGQAYYTF. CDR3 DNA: TGTGCCACCAGCAGTTCTGGACAGGCCTACTACACCTTC. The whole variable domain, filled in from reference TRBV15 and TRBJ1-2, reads DAMVIQNPRYQVTQFGKPVTLSCSQTLNHNVMYWYQQKSSQAPKLLFHYYDKDFNNEADTPDNFQSRRPNTSFCFLDIRSPGLGDTAMYLCATSSSGQAYYTFGSGTRLTVV.